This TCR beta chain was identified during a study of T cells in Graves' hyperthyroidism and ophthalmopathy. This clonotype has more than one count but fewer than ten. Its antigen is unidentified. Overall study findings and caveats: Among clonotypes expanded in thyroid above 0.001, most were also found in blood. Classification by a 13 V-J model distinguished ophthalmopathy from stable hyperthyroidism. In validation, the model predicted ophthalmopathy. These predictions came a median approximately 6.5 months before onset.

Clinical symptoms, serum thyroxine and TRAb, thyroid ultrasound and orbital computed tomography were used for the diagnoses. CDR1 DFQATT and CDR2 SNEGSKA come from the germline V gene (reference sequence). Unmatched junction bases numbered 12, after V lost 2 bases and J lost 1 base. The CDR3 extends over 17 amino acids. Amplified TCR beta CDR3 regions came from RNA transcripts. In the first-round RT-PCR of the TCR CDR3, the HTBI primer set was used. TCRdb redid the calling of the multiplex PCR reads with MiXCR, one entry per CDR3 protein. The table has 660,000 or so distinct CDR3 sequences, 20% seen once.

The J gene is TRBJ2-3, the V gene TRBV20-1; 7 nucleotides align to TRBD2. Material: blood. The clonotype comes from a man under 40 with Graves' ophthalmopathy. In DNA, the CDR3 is TGCAGTGCTAGACGACTCCTTGGAGGGAGGGGCACAGATACGCAGTATTTT. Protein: CSARRLLGGRGTDTQYF.